The rows below give T cell receptor beta chains drawn from one sample of a study of human T cells and chemical hapten exposure. MiXCR was run by TCRdb on the RACE reads, yielding one entry per CDR3 protein. The table lists 200,000 to 300,000 distinct CDR3 sequences, 7.5% to 9% of them singletons, with less than 3% in the top ten. The specimen was whole blood, collected in connection with sensitization to the hapten diphenylcyclopropenone (DPC). Receptors were obtained from a woman between 40 and 50 years old with alopecia areata. Some clones in this sample may be carry-over from other donors' samples. Both conserved end residues are part of each CDR3. Fields, in order: D gene, clone size, V gene, CDR3 length, CDR3 protein. The D gene is left open where the match is weak. Some rows have no size entry. The others give once, few or many, or a class for an expanded clone.

d_call: NA
clone_size: many
v_call: TRBV10-1
cdr3_length: 15
cdr3_aa: CASSESPLGDYEQYF

d_call: NA
clone_size: few
v_call: TRBV4-1
cdr3_length: 16
cdr3_aa: CASSQDPRTPKNIQYF

d_call: NA
clone_size: NA
v_call: TRBV10-2
cdr3_length: 15
cdr3_aa: CASSESSGAYNEQFF

d_call: TRBD2
clone_size: NA
v_call: TRBV6-4
cdr3_length: 15
cdr3_aa: CASSDPGLGPDTQYF

d_call: NA
clone_size: NA
v_call: TRBV20-1
cdr3_length: 14
cdr3_aa: CSARDVGTLEKLFF

d_call: NA
clone_size: NA
v_call: TRBV28
cdr3_length: 12
cdr3_aa: CASSNPTGELFF

d_call: TRBD1
clone_size: few
v_call: TRBV27
cdr3_length: 18
cdr3_aa: CASKRTGSKVAVLNIQYF

d_call: TRBD2
clone_size: few
v_call: TRBV7-8
cdr3_length: 14
cdr3_aa: CASSLAGSGKTQYF

d_call: NA
clone_size: NA
v_call: TRBV12-5
cdr3_length: 14
cdr3_aa: CASGLSLSTDTQYF

d_call: TRBD2
clone_size: few
v_call: TRBV11-2
cdr3_length: 15
cdr3_aa: CASSGPGLASDTQYF

d_call: NA
clone_size: NA
v_call: TRBV6-5
cdr3_length: 13
cdr3_aa: CASSYSIQETQYF

d_call: NA
clone_size: many
v_call: TRBV5-1
cdr3_length: 14
cdr3_aa: CASSLKVEPAEKFF

d_call: NA
clone_size: few
v_call: TRBV5-5
cdr3_length: 14
cdr3_aa: CASSLGGLIYEQYF

d_call: TRBD1
clone_size: few
v_call: TRBV28
cdr3_length: 14
cdr3_aa: CASRKTGGTHEQYF

d_call: TRBD1
clone_size: many
v_call: TRBV7-2
cdr3_length: 15
cdr3_aa: CASSSQGAKTDTQYF

d_call: NA
clone_size: NA
v_call: TRBV7-8
cdr3_length: 16
cdr3_aa: CASSGPGGTINSPLHF

d_call: NA
clone_size: NA
v_call: TRBV6-6
cdr3_length: 15
cdr3_aa: CASSYLRQGGYEQYF

d_call: NA
clone_size: few
v_call: TRBV29-1
cdr3_length: 14
cdr3_aa: CSASGDSGANVLTF

d_call: NA
clone_size: NA
v_call: TRBV2
cdr3_length: 15
cdr3_aa: CASSELGLMNTEAFF

d_call: NA
clone_size: medium-sized
v_call: TRBV9
cdr3_length: 16
cdr3_aa: CASSVDPQGTNEKLFF

d_call: TRBD2
clone_size: few
v_call: TRBV15
cdr3_length: 15
cdr3_aa: CATSRGTSNTDTQYF

d_call: NA
clone_size: few
v_call: TRBV29-1
cdr3_length: 12
cdr3_aa: CSARDPGNTIYF

d_call: NA
clone_size: NA
v_call: TRBV7-9
cdr3_length: 14
cdr3_aa: CASSLSSWGAEAFF

d_call: NA
clone_size: NA
v_call: TRBV5-4
cdr3_length: 15
cdr3_aa: CASSSGTPATGELFF

d_call: NA
clone_size: few
v_call: TRBV10-3
cdr3_length: 17
cdr3_aa: CAISDPVANLTTDTQYF

d_call: NA
clone_size: NA
v_call: TRBV20-1
cdr3_length: 17
cdr3_aa: CSALSGRTRSSTDTQYF

d_call: NA
clone_size: NA
v_call: TRBV27
cdr3_length: 16
cdr3_aa: CASSLTPGTFSYEQYF

d_call: NA
clone_size: few
v_call: TRBV28
cdr3_length: 13
cdr3_aa: CASSFETLYEQYF

d_call: NA
clone_size: NA
v_call: TRBV28
cdr3_length: 17
cdr3_aa: CASSPDGEGSRNEKLFF

d_call: TRBD2
clone_size: NA
v_call: TRBV6-1
cdr3_length: 13
cdr3_aa: CASTLAGFSEQYF

d_call: TRBD2
clone_size: few
v_call: TRBV20-1
cdr3_length: 15
cdr3_aa: CSARGVAGVYNEQFF

d_call: NA
clone_size: few
v_call: TRBV6-1
cdr3_length: 12
cdr3_aa: CASSGTLDEQYF

d_call: TRBD1
clone_size: many
v_call: TRBV5-1
cdr3_length: 14
cdr3_aa: CASSLGQGLDEQYF

d_call: NA
clone_size: few
v_call: TRBV12-3/TRBV12-4
cdr3_length: 15
cdr3_aa: CASSPTVGSPNEQFF

d_call: TRBD2
clone_size: NA
v_call: TRBV12-3/TRBV12-4
cdr3_length: 15
cdr3_aa: CASSPQRGRTDTQYF

d_call: TRBD1
clone_size: few
v_call: TRBV4-1
cdr3_length: 15
cdr3_aa: CASSQGYRGNVEAFF

d_call: NA
clone_size: few
v_call: TRBV14
cdr3_length: 13
cdr3_aa: CASSQDPLYEQYF

d_call: TRBD1
clone_size: NA
v_call: TRBV7-9
cdr3_length: 14
cdr3_aa: CASSTQGAGGELFF

d_call: NA
clone_size: few
v_call: TRBV6-1
cdr3_length: 14
cdr3_aa: CASSGGLQDYGYTF

d_call: TRBD2
clone_size: many
v_call: TRBV24-1
cdr3_length: 17
cdr3_aa: CATSGPKMTLAGSEQFF

d_call: TRBD2
clone_size: NA
v_call: TRBV9
cdr3_length: 15
cdr3_aa: CASSLTSGRGNEQFF

d_call: NA
clone_size: NA
v_call: TRBV6-1
cdr3_length: 13
cdr3_aa: CASSEIGTDTQYF

d_call: TRBD2
clone_size: NA
v_call: TRBV4-2
cdr3_length: 15
cdr3_aa: CASSATSGRYNEQFF

d_call: NA
clone_size: NA
v_call: TRBV7-9
cdr3_length: 11
cdr3_aa: CASSHQTEQFF

d_call: NA
clone_size: once
v_call: TRBV6-2/TRBV6-3
cdr3_length: 10
cdr3_aa: CASNYGAQYF

d_call: TRBD1
clone_size: many
v_call: TRBV7-9
cdr3_length: 16
cdr3_aa: CASSPSGGGITGELFF

d_call: NA
clone_size: few
v_call: TRBV11-1
cdr3_length: 13
cdr3_aa: CASSLDFTDTQYF

d_call: TRBD1
clone_size: many
v_call: TRBV6-2/TRBV6-3
cdr3_length: 14
cdr3_aa: CASSPSEGASEQFF

d_call: TRBD1
clone_size: NA
v_call: TRBV20-1
cdr3_length: 14
cdr3_aa: CSASGGVGTAEAFF